Reported below is one TCR beta chain. Its antigen is unidentified. This sample is drawn from a study of a mutant IDH1 vaccine in newly diagnosed glioma. Whole-study results and caveats: Immune responses arising from the vaccine appeared in about 94% of patients.

Using immunoSEQ multiplex PCR, the repertoire was profiled, and TCRdb retains in-frame clones only, with some absent. The sample has 60,000 to 75,000 clones, about four fifths seen once; the top ten hold approximately 4.2%. Time point: baseline, week 1 (first vaccination visit). Specified treatment: pre-vaccination baseline after standard-of-care therapy. The input for sequencing was peripheral blood mononuclear cells (PBMCs), taken from a glioma patient treated with radiotherapy, temozolomide or both. The sequence was obtained from a woman aged 18-29 years with glioma. Some clones in this sample may be carry-over from other donors' samples.

CDR3 nucleotides: TGCGCCAGCAGCCACCGGACGGCCCCAGATGGCTACACCTTC. This codes for CASSHRTAPDGYTF. The gene calls are TRBV4-1 and TRBJ1-2; D ambiguous. V shed 3 bases and J shed 6 bases, with 14 bases lying between them. The CDR3 is 14 residues long. The germline CDR1 and CDR2 sequences are MGHRA and YSYEKL.